This TCR beta chain emerged from a study of cytomegalovirus exposure and HLA in healthy donors. Whole-study results and caveats: As a later analysis showed, a missense DCLRE1C variant was linked to trimming of TCR beta V- and J-genes.

Comments on this clone: Its specificity is not known.

A multiplex PCR was run with 60 Vbeta primers and 13 Jbeta primers. TCRdb keeps only in-frame clones here, not all; method: immunoSEQ multiplex PCR. The sample table includes about 130,000 clones. Germline CDR1 and CDR2: KGHSH and LQKENI. The trim removed 1 base at V and 6 bases at J, leaving 7 bases unmatched. The CDR3 sequence is 16 residues long. This chain links TRBV18 with TRBJ2-7, with 12 bases matching TRBD2. Material: PBMCs. This receptor was obtained from a woman in her 40s in good health and CMV-seropositive. CDR3: CASSPLGTSGLGEQYF. CDR3 nucleotides: TGTGCCAGCTCACCACTAGGGACTAGCGGGCTGGGCGAGCAGTACTTC.